A selection of T cell receptor beta chains follows, all from one sample in a study of T cell responses to AZD1222 COVID-19 vaccine. Repertoires were generated with immunoSEQ multiplex PCR, while TCRdb's copy carries only in-frame clones and drops some. The data show more than 140,000 clones, with approximately 90% seen just once and 2% to 2.5% held by the top ten. Here the sequenced sample was peripheral blood, taken on day 0 of AZD1222 vaccination. These TCRs come from an adult in good health. Each CDR3 is given with its conserved first and last residue. The D gene is left open where the match is weak. Part of the rows lack a size; the others show once, few, many or a class for expanded clones.

v_gene: TRBV6-2/TRBV6-3; abundance: NA; len: 18; j_gene: TRBJ2-6; d_gene: NA; CDR3nt: TGTGCCAGCAGCCCACGGGGGCAATCTTTCGCTGGGGCCAACGTCCTGACTTTC; CDR3aa: CASSPRGQSFAGANVLTF
v_gene: TRBV27; abundance: NA; len: 18; j_gene: TRBJ2-7; d_gene: TRBD2; CDR3nt: TGTGCCAGCAGTCTGCGAGCTCGGGGAGCGGGAGTATCAGGGGAGCAGTACTTC; CDR3aa: CASSLRARGAGVSGEQYF
v_gene: TRBV6-5; abundance: few; len: 13; j_gene: TRBJ1-3; d_gene: TRBD1; CDR3nt: TGTGCCAGTGACAGGGGTGAAGGAAACACCATATATTTT; CDR3aa: CASDRGEGNTIYF
v_gene: TRBV15; abundance: NA; len: 20; j_gene: TRBJ2-1; d_gene: TRBD2; CDR3nt: TGTGCCACCAGCAGGTCTCCTGGTTCTAGCGGGAGGATGTCCTACAATGAGCAGTTCTTC; CDR3aa: CATSRSPGSSGRMSYNEQFF
v_gene: TRBV5-4; abundance: NA; len: 11; j_gene: TRBJ2-3; d_gene: NA; CDR3nt: TGTGCCAGCAGATCATTAGATACGCAGTATTTT; CDR3aa: CASRSLDTQYF
v_gene: TRBV28; abundance: NA; len: 15; j_gene: TRBJ2-7; d_gene: NA; CDR3nt: TGTGCCAGCAGTCCTTGGACAGGAGGGAGCTACGAGCAGTACTTC; CDR3aa: CASSPWTGGSYEQYF
v_gene: TRBV3-1/TRBV3-2; abundance: NA; len: 12; j_gene: TRBJ2-1; d_gene: NA; CDR3nt: TGTGCCAGCAGCCAAGGGACTACTGAGCAGTTCTTC; CDR3aa: CASSQGTTEQFF
v_gene: TRBV4-2; abundance: NA; len: 15; j_gene: TRBJ2-7; d_gene: NA; CDR3nt: TGTGCCAGCAGCCCACTAAAGGACAGCCTTTACGAGCAGTACTTC; CDR3aa: CASSPLKDSLYEQYF
v_gene: TRBV28; abundance: NA; len: 17; j_gene: TRBJ1-1; d_gene: NA; CDR3nt: TGTGCCAGCAAATTGGGGAGAAGGGGCCTGGGGGACACTGAAGCTTTCTTT; CDR3aa: CASKLGRRGLGDTEAFF
v_gene: TRBV3-1/TRBV3-2; abundance: NA; len: 16; j_gene: TRBJ2-1; d_gene: TRBD2; CDR3nt: TGTGCCAGCAGCCTCCAAAGGGCTAGCGGGAACAATGAGCAGTTCTTC; CDR3aa: CASSLQRASGNNEQFF
v_gene: TRBV4-3; abundance: NA; len: 15; j_gene: TRBJ2-7; d_gene: NA; CDR3nt: TGCGCCAGCAGCCGAGACGGGACACTCTCCTACGAGCAGTACTTC; CDR3aa: CASSRDGTLSYEQYF
v_gene: TRBV7-9; abundance: NA; len: 11; j_gene: TRBJ2-5; d_gene: NA; CDR3nt: TGTGCCAGCAGCGAACGGGAGACCCAGTACTTC; CDR3aa: CASSERETQYF
v_gene: TRBV27; abundance: NA; len: 15; j_gene: TRBJ2-1; d_gene: TRBD2; CDR3nt: TGTGCCAGCAGTTCCCTAGCGGGAGACGACAATGAGCAGTTCTTC; CDR3aa: CASSSLAGDDNEQFF
v_gene: TRBV29-1; abundance: NA; len: 13; j_gene: TRBJ1-2; d_gene: NA; CDR3nt: TGCAGCGTACTCCGGACTGATAACTATGGCTACACCTTC; CDR3aa: CSVLRTDNYGYTF
v_gene: TRBV5-1; abundance: NA; len: 15; j_gene: TRBJ2-7; d_gene: TRBD1; CDR3nt: TGCGCCAGCAGCTTGGATGGGACAGGGATATACGAGCAGTACTTC; CDR3aa: CASSLDGTGIYEQYF
v_gene: TRBV10-1; abundance: once; len: 16; j_gene: TRBJ1-1; d_gene: TRBD1; CDR3nt: TGCGCCAGCAGTGAGGGGGGCAGGGGGCTGAGGACTGAAGCTTTCTTT; CDR3aa: CASSEGGRGLRTEAFF
v_gene: TRBV5-6; abundance: NA; len: 16; j_gene: TRBJ1-1; d_gene: TRBD1; CDR3nt: TGTGCCAGCAGCTTAGGCCCGACAGGGCTGAACACTGAAGCTTTCTTT; CDR3aa: CASSLGPTGLNTEAFF
v_gene: TRBV25-1; abundance: NA; len: 15; j_gene: TRBJ2-2; d_gene: NA; CDR3nt: TGTGCCAGCAGTGTCGGAGACTACCCAACCGGGGAGCTGTTTTTT; CDR3aa: CASSVGDYPTGELFF
v_gene: TRBV28; abundance: NA; len: 11; j_gene: TRBJ2-1; d_gene: TRBD1; CDR3nt: TGTGCCAGCAGGATACAGGGGGAGGAGTTCTTC; CDR3aa: CASRIQGEEFF
v_gene: TRBV5-1; abundance: NA; len: 14; j_gene: TRBJ2-1; d_gene: NA; CDR3nt: TGCGCCAGCAGCTTGACAGTCTCCTACAATGAGCAGTTCTTC; CDR3aa: CASSLTVSYNEQFF
v_gene: TRBV11-3; abundance: NA; len: 14; j_gene: TRBJ2-1; d_gene: NA; CDR3nt: TGTGCCAGCAGCTCCTTCGGGACACCCAATGAGCAGTTCTTC; CDR3aa: CASSSFGTPNEQFF
v_gene: TRBV14; abundance: NA; len: 14; j_gene: TRBJ2-2; d_gene: NA; CDR3nt: TGTGCCAGCAGCCAAATAATCGCCACCGGGGAGCTGTTTTTT; CDR3aa: CASSQIIATGELFF
v_gene: TRBV5-4; abundance: once; len: 15; j_gene: TRBJ2-3; d_gene: NA; CDR3nt: TGTGCCAGCAGCTTGGAGGCAGGGCGCACAGATACGCAGTATTTT; CDR3aa: CASSLEAGRTDTQYF
v_gene: TRBV19; abundance: NA; len: 14; j_gene: TRBJ1-2; d_gene: NA; CDR3nt: TGTGCCAGTAGTGTCCCGGGACCCTACTCGGGCTACACCTTC; CDR3aa: CASSVPGPYSGYTF
v_gene: TRBV9; abundance: NA; len: 13; j_gene: TRBJ1-1; d_gene: TRBD1; CDR3nt: TGTGCCAGCGGACAGGGGACGAACACTGAAGCTTTCTTT; CDR3aa: CASGQGTNTEAFF
v_gene: TRBV20-1; abundance: NA; len: 14; j_gene: TRBJ2-1; d_gene: NA; CDR3nt: TGCAGTGCTAGTCAGGGAGGGGGACCCAATGAGCAGTTCTTC; CDR3aa: CSASQGGGPNEQFF
v_gene: TRBV19; abundance: NA; len: 13; j_gene: TRBJ2-2; d_gene: NA; CDR3nt: TGTGCCAGTAATCAGGGGAACAGGGAGGTGCTGTTTTTT; CDR3aa: CASNQGNREVLFF
v_gene: TRBV3-1/TRBV3-2; abundance: NA; len: 14; j_gene: TRBJ1-2; d_gene: TRBD1; CDR3nt: TGTGCCAGCAGCCACAGGGACAGCAAGAATGGCTACACCTTC; CDR3aa: CASSHRDSKNGYTF
v_gene: TRBV6-2/TRBV6-3; abundance: NA; len: 13; j_gene: TRBJ2-7; d_gene: NA; CDR3nt: TGTGCCAGCAGTTACGGGGGGAGCTACGAGCAGTACTTC; CDR3aa: CASSYGGSYEQYF
v_gene: TRBV5-4; abundance: NA; len: 12; j_gene: TRBJ2-7; d_gene: NA; CDR3nt: TGTGCCAGCAGCTTATTCTCCTACGAGCAGTACTTC; CDR3aa: CASSLFSYEQYF
v_gene: TRBV2; abundance: NA; len: 13; j_gene: TRBJ1-5; d_gene: NA; CDR3nt: TGTGCCAGCACCCGGGACCACACAAATTCCCAGCATTTT; CDR3aa: CASTRDHTNSQHF
v_gene: TRBV25-1; abundance: NA; len: 17; j_gene: TRBJ2-1; d_gene: TRBD2; CDR3nt: TGTGCCAGCAGTGACCCCCCACTAGCGGGAGCCTCCAATGAGCAGTTCTTC; CDR3aa: CASSDPPLAGASNEQFF
v_gene: TRBV9; abundance: NA; len: 15; j_gene: TRBJ2-3; d_gene: NA; CDR3nt: TGTGCCAGCAGCGCCCGACAGCTACCGACAGATACGCAGTATTTT; CDR3aa: CASSARQLPTDTQYF
v_gene: TRBV6-4; abundance: NA; len: 16; j_gene: TRBJ1-2; d_gene: NA; CDR3nt: TGTGCCAGCAGTGACCCGGGGCAGGGACTACGGGGTGGCTACACCTTC; CDR3aa: CASSDPGQGLRGGYTF
v_gene: TRBV7-9; abundance: NA; len: 14; j_gene: TRBJ1-2; d_gene: TRBD1; CDR3nt: TGTGCCAGCAGCTACCGGACAGGGGGGGAATATGACACCTTC; CDR3aa: CASSYRTGGEYDTF
v_gene: TRBV11-1; abundance: NA; len: 15; j_gene: TRBJ2-2; d_gene: TRBD1; CDR3nt: TGTGCCAGCAGCTTGGGACAGGGTGAGACCGGGGAGCTGTTTTTT; CDR3aa: CASSLGQGETGELFF
v_gene: TRBV28; abundance: NA; len: 16; j_gene: TRBJ1-2; d_gene: NA; CDR3nt: TGTGCCAGCAGTTCTATCCTTCTGGGGGTAAACTATGGCTACACCTTC; CDR3aa: CASSSILLGVNYGYTF
v_gene: TRBV25-1; abundance: few; len: 15; j_gene: TRBJ1-4; d_gene: NA; CDR3nt: TGTGCCAGCAGTGAACCAGCAGGGAATAATGAAAAACTGTTTTTT; CDR3aa: CASSEPAGNNEKLFF
v_gene: TRBV30; abundance: once; len: 13; j_gene: TRBJ1-2; d_gene: TRBD1; CDR3nt: TGTGCCTGGAGGGGGACAGGGGATGATGGCTACACCTTC; CDR3aa: CAWRGTGDDGYTF
v_gene: TRBV5-4; abundance: NA; len: 14; j_gene: TRBJ2-1; d_gene: NA; CDR3nt: TGTGCCAGCAGCTTGGGGTCAGGGAGAGGTGAGCAGTTCTTC; CDR3aa: CASSLGSGRGEQFF
v_gene: TRBV9; abundance: NA; len: 14; j_gene: TRBJ1-6; d_gene: NA; CDR3nt: TGTGCCAGCAGCGGCGGGGCTGTTCGTTCACCCCTCCACTTT; CDR3aa: CASSGGAVRSPLHF
v_gene: TRBV30; abundance: NA; len: 10; j_gene: TRBJ2-7; d_gene: NA; CDR3nt: TGTGCCTGGGGCCCCCACGAGCAGTACTTC; CDR3aa: CAWGPHEQYF
v_gene: TRBV9; abundance: NA; len: 16; j_gene: TRBJ2-1; d_gene: NA; CDR3nt: TGTGCCAGCAGCGTAGCTCCTCTTTTGCGGTACAATGAGCAGTTCTTC; CDR3aa: CASSVAPLLRYNEQFF
v_gene: TRBV9; abundance: NA; len: 14; j_gene: TRBJ1-2; d_gene: NA; CDR3nt: TGTGCCAGCAGCGTAAATTCAGGCGGCTCTGGCTACACCTTC; CDR3aa: CASSVNSGGSGYTF
v_gene: TRBV4-1; abundance: NA; len: 18; j_gene: TRBJ1-6; d_gene: NA; CDR3nt: TGCGCCAGCAGCCAAGATCGAATGTCCAGGGCGAATAATTCACCCCTCCACTTT; CDR3aa: CASSQDRMSRANNSPLHF
v_gene: TRBV6-2/TRBV6-3; abundance: NA; len: 17; j_gene: TRBJ1-3; d_gene: NA; CDR3nt: TGTGCCAGCAGTACTAGGAGGGGACGGAGCTCTGGAAACACCATATATTTT; CDR3aa: CASSTRRGRSSGNTIYF
v_gene: TRBV6-5; abundance: NA; len: 15; j_gene: TRBJ1-2; d_gene: TRBD1; CDR3nt: TGTGCCAGCAGTTACTCCCCGACAGGGGGCCTCGGCTACACCTTC; CDR3aa: CASSYSPTGGLGYTF
v_gene: TRBV6-1; abundance: NA; len: 14; j_gene: TRBJ2-1; d_gene: NA; CDR3nt: TGTGCCAGCAGTGAAGGGGCCACCTACAATGAGCAGTTCTTC; CDR3aa: CASSEGATYNEQFF
v_gene: TRBV6-5; abundance: NA; len: 14; j_gene: TRBJ2-7; d_gene: TRBD1; CDR3nt: TGTGCCAGCAGGGAGACAGGGGGATCCTACGAGCAGTACTTC; CDR3aa: CASRETGGSYEQYF
v_gene: TRBV5-1; abundance: NA; len: 15; j_gene: TRBJ1-1; d_gene: TRBD1; CDR3nt: TGCGCCAGCAGCCCTCCCCGGACAGGGTGGACTGAAGCTTTCTTT; CDR3aa: CASSPPRTGWTEAFF
v_gene: TRBV28; abundance: NA; len: 15; j_gene: TRBJ1-2; d_gene: TRBD1; CDR3nt: TGTGCCAGCAGTCCGACAGGGCGACTCACAGCGGGCTACACCTTC; CDR3aa: CASSPTGRLTAGYTF
v_gene: TRBV4-2; abundance: NA; len: 17; j_gene: TRBJ2-7; d_gene: NA; CDR3nt: TGTGCCAGCAGCCAAGAGTCCCAGGGGAGCGGAGGCTACGAGCAGTACTTC; CDR3aa: CASSQESQGSGGYEQYF
v_gene: TRBV19; abundance: NA; len: 14; j_gene: TRBJ2-2; d_gene: TRBD2; CDR3nt: TGTGCCAGTAGTCACCTAGCGGGCACCGGGGAGCTGTTTTTT; CDR3aa: CASSHLAGTGELFF